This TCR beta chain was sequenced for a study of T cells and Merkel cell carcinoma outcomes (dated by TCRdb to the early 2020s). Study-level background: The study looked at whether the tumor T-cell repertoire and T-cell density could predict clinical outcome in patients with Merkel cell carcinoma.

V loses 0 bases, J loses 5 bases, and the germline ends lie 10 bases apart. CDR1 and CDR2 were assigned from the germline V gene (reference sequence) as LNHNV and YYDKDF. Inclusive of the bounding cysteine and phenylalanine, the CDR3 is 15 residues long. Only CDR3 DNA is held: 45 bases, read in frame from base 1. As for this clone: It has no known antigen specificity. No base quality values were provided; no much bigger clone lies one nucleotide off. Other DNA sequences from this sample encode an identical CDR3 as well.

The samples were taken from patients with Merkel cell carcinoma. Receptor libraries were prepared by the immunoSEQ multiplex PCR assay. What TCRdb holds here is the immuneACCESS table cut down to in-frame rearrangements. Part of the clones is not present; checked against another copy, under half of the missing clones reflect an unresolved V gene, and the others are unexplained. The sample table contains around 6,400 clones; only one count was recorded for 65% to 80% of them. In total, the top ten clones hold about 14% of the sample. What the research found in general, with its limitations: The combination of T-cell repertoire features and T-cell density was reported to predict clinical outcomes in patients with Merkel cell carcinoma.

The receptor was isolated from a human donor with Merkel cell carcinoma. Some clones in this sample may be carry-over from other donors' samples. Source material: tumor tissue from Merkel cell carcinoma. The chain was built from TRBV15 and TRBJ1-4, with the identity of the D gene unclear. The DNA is TGTGCCACCAGCAGAGATCTGGCCGCAAATGAAAAACTGTTTTTT. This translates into CATSRDLAANEKLFF.